Below, 21 T cell receptor beta chains from the same sample are listed, as sequenced in a study of spatial heterogeneity in lung cancer. MiXCR, applied by TCRdb to the 5' RACE reads, yields one record per CDR3 protein. Here the sample spans tens of thousands of distinct CDR3 sequences, approximately 6.8% being singletons. Time point specified: sample taken at primary tumor resection. The input for sequencing was PBMCs, taken at surgery. Receptors were obtained from a female donor with early-stage non-small cell lung cancer.

The sample holds many counts of this clonotype. The rearrangement joins TRBV28 to TRBJ1-4; D not certain. CDR1 and CDR2 from the germline V gene are MDHEN and SYDVKM. Trimming left V 4 bases short and J 3 bases short, with 12 bases between. There are 15 residues in the CDR3. This CDR3 reads CASSSVGVANEKLFF. CDR3 bases: TGTGCCAGCAGTTCGGTTGGGGTAGCTAATGAAAAACTGTTTTTT.

This clonotype was detected many times. The genes are TRBV5-1 and TRBJ2-5; D gene unclear. V shed 4 bases and J shed 2 bases, with 12 bases lying between them. Germline V CDR1 and CDR2: SGHRS, YFSETQ. There are 14 residues in the CDR3. The CDR3 here is CASSAGSGQETQYF. Here the CDR3 DNA reads TGCGCCAGCAGCGCTGGAAGTGGGCAAGAGACCCAGTACTTC.

This clonotype was observed many times. This rearrangement joins TRBV18 to TRBJ1-1; D unclear. Germline-derived CDR1 and CDR2 are KGHSH and LQKENI. The CDR3 totals 14 residues. Trimming shortened V by 4 bases and J by 1 base, and 10 bases separated the two germline ends. The CDR3 loop reads CASSQAGSNTEAFF. In DNA form, the CDR3 reads TGTGCCAGCTCACAGGCAGGATCGAACACTGAAGCTTTCTTT.

The rearrangement links TRBV19 to TRBJ1-2; D is possibly TRBD1 (5 bases). CDR1 and CDR2 (germline): LNHDA, SQIVND (reference sequence). V gave up 5 bases and J gave up 1 base, with 17 bases separating them. The CDR3 is made up of 16 amino acids. CDR3 in DNA: TGTGCCAGTAGTGCAACCGGGACTGCTATTAACTATGGCTACACCTTC. It codes for CASSATGTAINYGYTF.

Many counts were recorded for this clonotype. This chain joins TRBV2 and TRBJ2-3; tentatively, D is TRBD2 (5 bases). This CDR3 comprises 15 residues. In germline, CDR1 is SNHLY, CDR2 FYNNEI. With 6 bases removed from V and 5 bases from J, the gap between germline ends came to 18 bases. CDR3 coding DNA: TGTGCCAGCAGAAGGAGCTTTTATCGGGGAGATACGCAGTATTTT. This sequence encodes CASRRSFYRGDTQYF.

This clonotype was observed a handful of times. The chain uses TRBV5-4 and TRBJ2-3, with D perhaps matching TRBD2 (5 bases). V dropped 3 bases and J dropped 2 bases, with 16 bases sitting between them. The CDR3 covers 16 residues. Germline CDR1 reads SGHNT; CDR2 reads YYREEE (reference sequence). The CDR3 DNA follows: TGTGCCAGCAGCTCCGGGCGACTACCCCTCACAGATACGCAGTATTTT. Residues: CASSSGRLPLTDTQYF.

This clonotype has just a few counts. This chain joins TRBV5-4 and TRBJ2-3; tentative D call: TRBD2 (6 bases). The CDR3 sequence is 15 residues long. V was clipped by 0 bases and J by 2 bases, with 10 bases between them. The V gene's germline CDR1 is SGHNT and CDR2 YYREEE (reference sequence). In DNA form, the CDR3 reads TGTGCCAGCAGCTTGGGACTAGGATACACAGATACGCAGTATTTT. It is translated as CASSLGLGYTDTQYF.

Many counts were recorded for this clonotype. This chain links TRBV2 with TRBJ1-4, with D uncertain. V lost 6 bases and J lost 7, with 15 bases in between. The CDR3 loop spans 14 amino acids. Germline values: CDR1 SNHLY, CDR2 FYNNEI. The CDR3 bases are TGTGCCAGCAGCCCAATTCGGCTGGGTGAAAAACTGTTTTTT. This sequence encodes CASSPIRLGEKLFF. The whole variable domain, remainder taken from reference TRBV2 and TRBJ1-4, is EPEVTQTPSHQVTQMGQEVILRCVPISNHLYFYWYRQILGQKVEFLVSFYNNEISEKSEIFDDQFSVERPDGSNFTLKIRSTKLEDSAMYFCASSPIRLGEKLFFGSGTQLSVL.

Judged by abundance, this clonotype is medium-sized. The chain uses TRBV6-6 and TRBJ2-1; 7 bases fit TRBD2. CDR1 and CDR2 from the germline V gene are MNHNY and SVGAGI (reference sequence). Unmatched junction bases numbered 9, after V lost 6 bases and J lost 10 bases. The CDR3 runs to 13 residues. CDR3 in DNA: TGTGCCAGCAGCCAGGCTCCGGGACTAGAGCAGTTCTTC. The encoded protein is CASSQAPGLEQFF.

This clonotype came up many times. The chain's CDR3 is CASSLMGAGNQPQHF. CDR3 in DNA: TGTGCCAGCAGTTTAATGGGGGCTGGCAATCAGCCCCAGCATTTT. The V call is TRBV28, the J call TRBJ1-5, with a weak D call TRBD1 (6 bases). The V and J ends lost 2 bases and 2 bases respectively, with 10 bases between them. The length of the CDR3 is 15 residues. Per the germline V gene, CDR1 is MDHEN and CDR2 is SYDVKM.

This clonotype appeared many times. The chain joins TRBV10-3 to TRBJ2-3; D is undetermined. Germline V gene sequence: CDR1 ENHRY, CDR2 SYGVKD. CDR3 size: 13 residues. V gave up 4 bases and J gave up 3 bases, with 8 bases separating them. Here the CDR3 DNA reads TGTGCCATCAGTGGGCCGATGACAGATACGCAGTATTTT. It is translated as CAISGPMTDTQYF.

The sample holds a few counts of this clonotype. The chain carries TRBV7-6 and TRBJ2-1; 9 nucleotides align to TRBD2. V lost 5 bases to trimming and J lost 3 bases; unmatched junction nucleotides: 2. Germline CDR1 and CDR2: SGHVS and FNYEAQ. The CDR3 contains 14 residues. Here the CDR3 DNA reads TGTGCCAGCAGCCTACTAGCGGGCTACAATGAGCAGTTCTTC. Encoded protein: CASSLLAGYNEQFF.

V gene TRBV7-2 combines with J gene TRBJ1-1; 7 bases are shared with TRBD1. CDR3 length equals 14 residues. Germline V CDR1 and CDR2: SGHTA, FQGNSA. Trimming at V came to 6 bases and at J to 6 bases, leaving 10 bases not matched to a gene. The CDR3 sequence is CASRPGGVIAEAFF. The CDR3 DNA sequence: TGTGCCAGCAGACCAGGGGGGGTGATCGCTGAAGCTTTCTTT.

Ten or more counts support this clonotype. The V call is TRBV6-5, the J call TRBJ2-7; 9 positions match TRBD2. Germline CDR1 and CDR2: MNHEY and SVGAGI. The V and J ends lost 5 bases and 1 base, in that order; junction bases with no gene match: 3. The CDR3 is 14 amino acids. This CDR3 is CASSLAGISYEQYF. Here the CDR3 DNA reads TGTGCCAGCAGTCTAGCGGGGATTTCCTACGAGCAGTACTTC.

In this sample, this clonotype turned up a few times. The chain carries TRBV6-5 and TRBJ1-4; no firm D call. V was cut by 2 bases and J by 8 bases, with 15 bases left in between. This CDR3 has 15 amino acids. CDR1 and CDR2 from the germline V gene are MNHEY and SVGAGI. CDR3 region: CASSYHRVEGEKLFF. The CDR3 DNA sequence: TGTGCCAGCAGTTACCACCGGGTAGAAGGGGAAAAACTGTTTTTT.

At least ten counts were recorded for this clonotype. The chain recombines TRBV5-1 with TRBJ2-3, with TRBD1 identical over 7 bases. J lost 0 bases, V lost 0 bases, and 4 bases had no gene match. Germline CDR1 and CDR2: SGHRS and YFSETQ. CDR3 length equals 16 residues. CDR3 bases: TGCGCCAGCAGCTTGGGACAGGGATTAAGCACAGATACGCAGTATTTT. Its translation is CASSLGQGLSTDTQYF.

About this clonotype itself: This clone may be a read error of a much larger clone one base away. The rearrangement joins TRBV29-1 to TRBJ2-5; 7 bases are a match to TRBD1. Trimming at V came to 7 bases and at J to 1 base, leaving 3 bases not matched to a gene. The germline V gene has CDR1 SQVTM and CDR2 ANQGSEA. There are 12 residues in the CDR3. The CDR3 DNA sequence: TGCAGCGAACAGGGGTCCCAAGAGACCCAGTACTTC. Residues: CSEQGSQETQYF.

There are a few counts of this clonotype. V and J are TRBV6-4 and TRBJ2-3, with D tentatively TRBD2 (6 bases). The CDR3 spans 15 residues. CDR1 MRHNA and CDR2 SNTAGT come from the germline V gene. V was trimmed by 4 bases and J by 2 bases, leaving 13 bases between them. The CDR3 protein is CASSALAATTDTQYF. CDR3 nucleotides: TGTGCCAGCAGTGCGTTAGCGGCGACCACAGATACGCAGTATTTT.

In this sample, this clonotype turned up a few times. The V gene is TRBV20-1, the J gene TRBJ2-4, with no clear D. The CDR3 length is 15 residues. The ends were cut back, 3 bases at V and 1 base at J, with 13 bases in the middle. Germline-derived CDR1 and CDR2 are DFQATT and SNEGSKA (reference sequence). In DNA, the CDR3 is TGCAGTGCTAGCTTTCCTGGGTCGGCCAAAAACATTCAGTACTTC. It specifies CSASFPGSAKNIQYF.

This clonotype was counted only a few times. The J gene is TRBJ2-7, the V gene TRBV10-1, with 14 bases matching TRBD2. V gave up 4 bases and J gave up 3 bases; unmatched junction bases: 11. Germline-derived CDR1 and CDR2 are WNHNN and SYGVQD (reference sequence). The CDR3 sequence is 18 residues long. CDR3 nucleotides: TGCGCCAGCAGTGCCAAGACTAGCGGGAGGGCCCGAAGCTACGAGCAGTACTTC. Protein product: CASSAKTSGRARSYEQYF.

The table lists this clonotype with many counts. The rearrangement links TRBV6-2 or TRBV6-3 to TRBJ1-5, with unresolved D. The CDR3 contains 13 residues. Germline CDR1 MNHEY, CDR2 SVGEGT. The V gene lost 5 bases and the J gene lost 4 bases, with 9 bases spanning the gap. The CDR3 coding sequence is TGTGCCAGCAGTCACAGAGTAAATCAGCCCCAGCATTTT. It codes for CASSHRVNQPQHF.